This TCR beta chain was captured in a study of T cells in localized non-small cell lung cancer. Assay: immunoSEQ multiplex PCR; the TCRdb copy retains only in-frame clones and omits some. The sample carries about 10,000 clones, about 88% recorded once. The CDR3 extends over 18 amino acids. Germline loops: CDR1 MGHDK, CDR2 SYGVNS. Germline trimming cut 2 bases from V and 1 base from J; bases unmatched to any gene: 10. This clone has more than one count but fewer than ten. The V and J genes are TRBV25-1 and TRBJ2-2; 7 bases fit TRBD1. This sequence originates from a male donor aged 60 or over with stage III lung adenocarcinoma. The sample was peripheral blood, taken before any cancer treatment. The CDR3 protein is CASSEHGTVYRNTGELFF. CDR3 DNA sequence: TGTGCCAGCAGTGAACATGGGACAGTCTACAGGAACACCGGGGAGCTGTTTTTT.